This is a list of T cell receptor beta chains from one sample in a study of cytomegalovirus exposure and HLA in healthy donors. Clones were read by immunoSEQ multiplex PCR, and TCRdb kept only the in-frame ones, dropping some. The sample includes some 200,000 clones, approximately 89% of them seen just once. The source material was PBMCs. The receptors come from a man aged 25 to 40 in good health and CMV-seropositive. CDR3s include the opening cysteine and the closing phenylalanine or tryptophan. D genes are given only for firm matches. Only some rows state a clone size, as once, few, many or a class for expanded clones.

clone_size d_call j_call v_call cdr3_nt cdr3_aa
- - TRBJ2-7 TRBV7-2 TGTGCCAGCAGCTGGGGGGTCATAGCCTACTACGAGCAGTACTTC CASSWGVIAYYEQYF
- - TRBJ2-7 TRBV5-8 TGTGCCAGCAGCGCGGACAGCCGATACGAGCAGTACTTC CASSADSRYEQYF
- TRBD2 TRBJ2-1 TRBV5-1 TGCGCCAGCAGTCCGACTAGCGAGTACAATGAGCAGTTCTTC CASSPTSEYNEQFF
- TRBD1 TRBJ2-7 TRBV10-3 TGTGCCGCCGAGGGAGGACAGGGGGCTGTCGAGCAGTACTTC CAAEGGQGAVEQYF
- - TRBJ2-2 TRBV5-4 TGTGCCAGCAGCCCGACTAGGGCCAACACCGGGGAGCTGTTTTTT CASSPTRANTGELFF
- - TRBJ2-5 TRBV19 TGTGCCAGTAGTAGCCGGGGCCGGAAAGAGACCCAGTACTTC CASSSRGRKETQYF
- - TRBJ1-1 TRBV7-5 TGTGCCCCTCGGGGGCCGGGGGACACTGAAGCTTTCTTT CAPRGPGDTEAFF
- - TRBJ1-3 TRBV7-9 TGTGCCAGCAGCCCAACGTTACCCCTAAGATCCGCCATATATTTT CASSPTLPLRSAIYF
once - TRBJ2-1 TRBV27 TGTGCCAGCAGTTTCTCACAGGTCAATGAGCAGTTCTTC CASSFSQVNEQFF
- - TRBJ1-1 TRBV5-1 TGCGCCAGCAGCTTTAGGGCCATGGAGACTGAAGCTTTCTTT CASSFRAMETEAFF
- TRBD1 TRBJ2-6 TRBV9 TGTGCCAGCAGTTGGACAGGGGGCTCTGGGGCCAACGTCCTGACTTTC CASSWTGGSGANVLTF
- - TRBJ1-5 TRBV27 TGTGCCAGCAGTCCGGGACTCCCTGCTATTCAGCCCCAGCATTTT CASSPGLPAIQPQHF
few TRBD1 TRBJ1-2 TRBV30 TGTGCCTGGAGTCCCGGACAGGGCTATGGCTACACCTTC CAWSPGQGYGYTF
- - TRBJ2-3 TRBV9 TGTGCCAGCAGCTTGGGAGGAGGCACAGATACGCAGTATTTT CASSLGGGTDTQYF
- - TRBJ2-7 TRBV6-5 TGTGCCAGCAGTTACCCCAGGGGCGAGCAGTACTTC CASSYPRGEQYF
- - TRBJ1-1 TRBV5-1 TGCGCCAGCAGCTCCCTCAGCAGGGGAGCGGGCACTGAAGCTTTCTTT CASSSLSRGAGTEAFF
- TRBD1 TRBJ1-4 TRBV7-6 TGTGCCAGCAGCACCCGACAGGGCGGTGGTGAAAAACTGTTTTTT CASSTRQGGGEKLFF
- - TRBJ2-7 TRBV5-4 TGTGCCAGCAGCTTAACCGGTACCTACGAGCAGTACTTC CASSLTGTYEQYF
- - TRBJ2-7 TRBV7-9 TGTGCCAGCAGCTTTACCGGGACCCATAGCGACGAGCAGTACTTC CASSFTGTHSDEQYF
- - TRBJ1-5 TRBV14 TGTGCCAGCAGCGAAAGGGTAATTAGGCAGGAAGATCAGCCCCAGCATTTT CASSERVIRQEDQPQHF
once - TRBJ1-1 TRBV7-9 TGTGCCAGCAGCCCGACCACAGGGATTGTCGACACTGAAGCTTTCTTT CASSPTTGIVDTEAFF
- TRBD2 TRBJ2-2 TRBV19 TGTGCCAGTAGTATGGGAGGGGCCGGGGAGCTGTTTTTT CASSMGGAGELFF
- TRBD1 TRBJ2-7 TRBV9 TGTGCCAGCAGCCCTCACAGGGGCTCCTACGAGCAGTACTTC CASSPHRGSYEQYF
- - TRBJ1-1 TRBV29-1 TGCAGCGTTGAGAATTTTGGAGAAGCTTTCTTT CSVENFGEAFF
- - TRBJ1-2 TRBV18 TGTGCCAGCTCCCCAGGCTGGGGGGGGAGCTATGGCTACACCTTC CASSPGWGGSYGYTF
- - TRBJ2-3 TRBV5-1 TGCGCCAGCAGCTTGGGACAGACCACAGATACGCAGTATTTT CASSLGQTTDTQYF
once - TRBJ2-3 TRBV7-3 TGTGCCAGCAGCTTAGCCCCGGCGGATACGCAGTATTTT CASSLAPADTQYF
- TRBD1 TRBJ1-1 TRBV2 TGTGCCAGCACCTCGGGACAGTTGAACACTGAAGCTTTCTTT CASTSGQLNTEAFF